What follows are 8 T cell receptor beta chains derived from one specimen sequenced in a study of blood T cell repertoires in COVID-19. The method was immunoSEQ multiplex PCR; TCRdb's version includes in-frame clones alone and lacks a portion of them. The data hold about 310,000 clones, with approximately 89% observed a single time. The sequencing input was PBMCs or T cells enriched from blood (not recorded which). These TCRs come from a woman in her twenties or thirties who had recovered from COVID-19.

The chain recombines TRBV28 with TRBJ1-2, with D perhaps TRBD1 (6 bases). There are 13 residues in the CDR3. Trimming took 6 bases from V and 8 from J, leaving 16 bases between them. Per the germline V gene, CDR1 is MDHEN and CDR2 is SYDVKM. The DNA of the CDR3 is TGTGCCAGCAGCCGGGGGGCCGGTCGGGGCTACACCTTC. It specifies CASSRGAGRGYTF.

The chain recombines TRBV7-3 with TRBJ1-2; D call uncertain. Trimming took 2 bases from V and 2 from J, leaving 9 bases between them. Germline CDR1 is SGHTA and CDR2 is FQGTGA. The CDR3 runs 14 residues. As DNA, the CDR3 is TGTGCCAGCAGCTTAGGACTGAGAAACTATGGCTACACCTTC. It codes for CASSLGLRNYGYTF.

The DNA for the CDR3 is TGTGCCAGCAGCTTGGGGCAGACACGCGAGACCCAGTACTTC. This codes for CASSLGQTRETQYF. The rearrangement links TRBV5-4 to TRBJ2-5; no clear D. Trimming removed 0 bases from V and 5 bases from J, with 11 bases in between. The CDR3 length is 14 residues. Germline V gives CDR1 SGHNT, CDR2 YYREEE (reference sequence).

As for this clone: The same CDR3 can be traced to other DNA sequences in this sample. CDR3 loop: CASSPGQQETQYF. In nucleotides, the CDR3 is TGTGCCAGCTCACCGGGACAGCAAGAGACCCAGTACTTC. The chain links TRBV18 to TRBJ2-5, with 7 bases fitting TRBD1. The germline CDR1 and CDR2 sequences are KGHSH and LQKENI. This CDR3 is built from 13 residues. The V and J ends lost 3 bases and 2 bases, in that order; junction bases with no gene match: 0. The full variable domain, with the rest looked up from reference TRBV18 and TRBJ2-5, is NAGVMQNPRHLVRRRGQEARLRCSPMKGHSHVYWYRQLPEEGLKFMVYLQKENIIDESGMPKERFSAEFPKEGPSILRIQQVVRGDSAAYFCASSPGQQETQYFGPGTRLLVL.

The V call is TRBV16, the J call TRBJ1-1; 9 nucleotides line up with TRBD1. CDR1 is KGHSY, CDR2 FQNENV, per germline. This CDR3 comprises 14 residues. V dropped 3 bases and J dropped 1; count of bases not matched to a gene: 0. The CDR3, as DNA: TGTGCCAGCAGCCAGACAGGGGGGAACACTGAAGCTTTCTTT. Encoded protein: CASSQTGGNTEAFF.

As for this clone: The same CDR3 also results from other DNA sequences found in this sample. The CDR3 nucleotides are TGTGCCTGGAGCAGGGAGAACACTGAAGCTTTCTTT. It specifies CAWSRENTEAFF. This chain joins TRBV30 and TRBJ1-1; D might be TRBD1 (5 bases). With 3 bases removed from V and 1 base from J, the gap between germline ends came to 6 bases. CDR3 length: 12 amino acids. Germline loops: CDR1 GTSNPN, CDR2 SVGIG (reference sequence).

The chain combines TRBV6-5 with TRBJ1-1; D is perhaps TRBD1 (5 bases). Germline loops: CDR1 MNHEY, CDR2 SVGAGI. CDR3 length: 14 amino acids. The V and J ends lost 2 bases and 1 base respectively, with 8 bases between them. CDR3 DNA sequence: TGTGCCAGCAGTTACGGGAGGGGGAACACTGAAGCTTTCTTT. The encoded protein is CASSYGRGNTEAFF.

V usage is TRBV6-5 and J usage is TRBJ1-1; no clear D gene. The CDR3 totals 13 residues. V gave up 7 bases and J gave up 6 bases, with 15 bases separating them. Germline CDR1 MNHEY, CDR2 SVGAGI. The CDR3 DNA sequence: TGTGCCAGCACCGACGGAGGGTATGCTGAAGCTTTCTTT. The encoded protein is CASTDGGYAEAFF.